One sample yielded the 21 T cell receptor beta chains listed below, sequenced in a study of T cell responses to AZD1222 COVID-19 vaccine. Generated by immunoSEQ multiplex PCR, the TCRdb table keeps only in-frame clones and is missing some. The sample includes approximately 140,000 clones, approximately 78% of them seen just once. This specimen was peripheral blood, taken on day 0 of MenACWY control vaccination. The receptor set was obtained from an adult in good health.

The V and J genes are TRBV3-1 (or the pseudogene TRBV3-2) and TRBJ2-7; TRBD1 matches at 8 bases. The CDR3 contains 12 residues. Germline V CDR1 and CDR2: LGHDT, YNNKEL (reference sequence). Trimming removed 5 bases from V and 7 bases from J; junction bases left unmatched: 4. The CDR3 DNA is TGTGCCAGCAGCTCAGGGGACAGGGAGCAGTACTTC. Protein: CASSSGDREQYF.

The rearrangement uses TRBV6-1 and TRBJ1-4; 7 nucleotides line up with TRBD1. V lost 3 bases, J lost 1 base, and 5 bases stayed unmatched. The CDR3 spans 16 residues. Germline values: CDR1 MNHNS, CDR2 SASEGT. CDR3 sequence (DNA): TGTGCCAGCAGTGACCCGTACAGGGGAACTAATGAAAAACTGTTTTTT. The encoded protein is CASSDPYRGTNEKLFF.

This sequence joins TRBV6-5 and TRBJ1-2; D call uncertain. The V and J ends lost 6 bases and 4 bases respectively, with 15 bases between them. The CDR3 is 14 amino acids. Per the germline V gene, CDR1 is MNHEY and CDR2 is SVGAGI. CDR3 loop: CASSTHPVRYGYTF. The CDR3, as DNA: TGTGCCAGCAGCACCCACCCTGTGCGCTATGGCTACACCTTC.

CDR3 sequence (DNA): TGTGCCATCAGTGACGGGGCCATGAGCTCCTACGAGCAGTACTTC. Amino acid sequence: CAISDGAMSSYEQYF. This sequence joins TRBV10-3 and TRBJ2-7; D could derive from TRBD1 or TRBD2 (5 bases each). Germline assignment: CDR1 ENHRY and CDR2 SYGVKD. The CDR3 consists of 15 residues. V dropped 3 bases and J dropped 0 bases, with 12 bases sitting between them.

The chain combines TRBV4-2 with TRBJ1-1; TRBD1 agrees at 7 bases. The CDR3 is 15 residues long. V dropped 4 bases and J dropped 0; count of bases not matched to a gene: 5. CDR1 is LGHNA and CDR2 is YNFKEQ in the germline V gene. As DNA, the CDR3 is TGTGCCAGCAGCCTCAGACAGGGCATGAACACTGAAGCTTTCTTT. Translated, it gives CASSLRQGMNTEAFF.

The CDR3 loop reads CASSVALTGANVLTF. CDR3 nucleotides: TGTGCCAGCAGCGTAGCCTTAACGGGGGCCAACGTCCTGACTTTC. V gene TRBV9 combines with J gene TRBJ2-6; D ambiguous. The CDR3 length is 15 residues. Per the germline V gene, CDR1 is SGDLS and CDR2 is YYNGEE. With 0 bases removed from V and 4 bases from J, the gap between germline ends came to 8 bases.

The genes are TRBV5-4 and TRBJ2-1; D gene ambiguous. Trimming left V 0 bases short and J 10 bases short, with 11 bases between. This CDR3 is 13 amino acids long. CDR1 SGHNT and CDR2 YYREEE come from the germline V gene (reference sequence). CDR3: CASSLEVSTEQFF. Here the CDR3 DNA reads TGTGCCAGCAGCTTGGAGGTGTCAACCGAGCAGTTCTTC.

The chain recombines TRBV11-1 with TRBJ1-1; D is ambiguous. The germline gives CDR1 SGHAT, CDR2 FQDESV (reference sequence). The CDR3 length is 14 residues. Between the trimmed V and J ends, which lost 1 base and 10 bases, there was a span of 16 bases. For the CDR3, the DNA is TGTGCCAGCAGCTTAGGGCTTGATTTTGCTGGAGCTTTCTTT. Encoded protein: CASSLGLDFAGAFF. The full variable domain, completed using reference TRBV11-1 and TRBJ1-1, is EAEVAQSPRYKITEKSQAVAFWCDPISGHATLYWYRQILGQGPELLVQFQDESVVDDSQLPKDRFSAERLKGVDSTLKIQPAELGDSAMYLCASSLGLDFAGAFFGQGTRLTVV.

This chain joins TRBV29-1 and TRBJ2-5, with 7 nucleotides matching TRBD1. Germline CDR1 is SQVTM and CDR2 is ANQGSEA. V trimming: 0 bases; J trimming: 2 bases; junction bases outside the gene matches: 0. The CDR3 runs 13 residues. CDR3 loop: CSVEEGQQETQYF. The CDR3 coding sequence is TGCAGCGTTGAAGAGGGACAGCAAGAGACCCAGTACTTC.

The chain recombines TRBV19 with TRBJ1-2; D ambiguous. CDR3 length: 13 amino acids. V shed 6 bases and J shed 0 bases, with 8 bases lying between them. In germline, CDR1 is LNHDA, CDR2 SQIVND (reference sequence). The CDR3 coding sequence is TGTGCCAGTAGAGAAACTTCTAACTATGGCTACACCTTC. It translates to CASRETSNYGYTF.

This clone was counted once. The rearrangement joins TRBV2 to TRBJ1-3; D not resolved. The CDR3 has 15 residues. Trimming removed 3 bases from V and 0 bases from J, with 9 bases in between. Per germline, CDR1 SNHLY and CDR2 FYNNEI. The CDR3 loop is CASSDTVSSGNTIYF. The CDR3 DNA reads as TGTGCCAGCAGTGATACAGTGAGCTCTGGAAACACCATATATTTT.

The CDR3 DNA follows: TGTGCCAGCATGAGGTTTACGACAGGGGGTGAAGCTTTCTTT. Its protein is CASMRFTTGGEAFF. V is TRBV2 and J is TRBJ1-1, with 9 bases aligning to TRBD1. With V trimmed by 7 bases and J by 7 bases, 10 bases remained unmatched. The germline CDR1 and CDR2 sequences are SNHLY and FYNNEI. The CDR3 has 14 amino acids.

This clone is a singleton in its sample. At one end the junction does not follow the germline gene, possibly because of a read error. At the DNA level, this CDR3 is encoded by other sequences in the same sample as well. J is TRBJ1-1 and V is TRBV12-3 or TRBV12-4, with D hard to call. There are 12 residues in the CDR3. The CDR3 DNA is TGTGCCAGCAGTCTAGCCGGGACTGAAGCTTTCTTT. It specifies CASSLAGTEAFF.

The chain has TRBV11-2 and TRBJ2-2; no clear D gene. Trimming took off 1 base at V and 7 bases at J, with 4 bases between the two ends. Per germline, CDR1 SGHAT and CDR2 FQNNGV. The CDR3 covers 12 residues. The CDR3 DNA is TGTGCCAGCAGCTTAGTTTACGGGGAGCTGTTTTTT. Its translation is CASSLVYGELFF.

The chain couples TRBV3-1 (or the pseudogene TRBV3-2) to TRBJ2-5; no firm D call. CDR3 size: 14 residues. The germline V gene encodes CDR1 LGHDT and CDR2 YNNKEL (reference sequence). Trimming took 3 bases from V and 1 from J, leaving 9 bases between them. The CDR3 region has the DNA TGTGCCAGCAGCCAGCCACCCACCCAAGAGACCCAGTACTTC. Translating it yields CASSQPPTQETQYF.

The rearrangement joins TRBV10-2 to TRBJ2-5, with D perhaps matching TRBD2 (6 bases). Germline CDR1 reads WSHSY; CDR2 reads SAAADI. The germline V and J ends were trimmed by 9 bases and 5 bases, with 13 bases remaining between them. The CDR3 runs 12 residues. The CDR3 loop reads CASGGVGETQYF. In DNA, the CDR3 is TGCGCCAGTGGAGGGGTCGGTGAGACCCAGTACTTC.

V and J are TRBV28 and TRBJ2-7; either TRBD1 or TRBD2 may supply D (5 bases each). V shed 2 bases and J shed 1 base, with 12 bases lying between them. Germline assignment: CDR1 MDHEN and CDR2 SYDVKM. This CDR3 spans 15 amino acids. The DNA of the CDR3 is TGTGCCAGCAGTTTAGGGGGAAGGTCTTCCTACGAGCAGTACGTC. Translating gives CASSLGGRSSYEQYV.

The chain employs TRBV7-6 and TRBJ1-1, with TRBD1 matching 7 bases. CDR1 and CDR2 from the germline V gene are SGHVS and FNYEAQ. The ends lost 2 bases at V and 1 base at J; junction bases unmatched: 16. CDR3 length equals 19 residues. This CDR3 reads CASSLSLWDSQIANTEAFF. DNA for the CDR3: TGTGCCAGCAGCTTATCTTTGTGGGACAGCCAAATAGCGAACACTGAAGCTTTCTTT.

The V gene is TRBV10-1, the J gene TRBJ2-3; TRBD2 is a possible D gene (6 bases). This CDR3 is built from 16 residues. Germline CDR1 reads WNHNN; CDR2 reads SYGVQD (reference sequence). V was shortened by 3 bases and J by 6 bases, with 19 bases between the two germline ends. CDR3 residues: CASSDLLGTAADTQYF. DNA of the CDR3: TGCGCCAGCAGTGACCTGCTAGGGACTGCGGCGGATACGCAGTATTTT.

The rearrangement uses TRBV7-8 and TRBJ2-5; D is unresolved. Trimming cost V 5 bases and J 1 base, with 14 bases left between them. CDR3 length equals 15 residues. The germline CDR1 and CDR2 sequences are SGHVS and FQNEAQ. CDR3 protein: CASSTDGYLQETQYF. DNA of the CDR3: TGTGCCAGCAGCACGGACGGGTACCTCCAAGAGACCCAGTACTTC.

The gene calls are TRBV5-6 and TRBJ1-6, with TRBD1 as a possible D gene (5 bases). Trimming removed 3 bases at V and 2 bases at J, with 6 bases between. Germline V gene data show CDR1 as SGHDT and CDR2 as YYEEEE. This CDR3 comprises 14 residues. This CDR3 is CASSSRAYNSPLHF. As DNA, the CDR3 is TGTGCCAGCAGCTCCAGGGCCTATAATTCACCCCTCCACTTT.